This T cell receptor (beta chain) was captured in a study of CD8 T cells in ankylosing spondylitis. The study's findings and limits: Past studies reported some motif variants in reactive arthritis synovial fluid and blood.

5'-RACE, quantitative and with molecular barcodes, yielded the TCR beta libraries. One entry per CDR3 protein, called by TCRdb with MiXCR from the 5' RACE reads. The sample has just over 350,000 distinct CDR3 sequences, roughly 20% seen once; the top ten hold about an eighth. Germline V gives CDR1 LGHNA, CDR2 YNFKEQ. This CDR3 has 14 amino acids. Of note for this clonotype: Antigen: not known. Its ends do not fully match the called genes, so a read error is possible.

The specimen was blood, either unsorted or a sorted T cell fraction (not recorded which). This chain uses TRBV4-2 with TRBJ2-2; D might be TRBD1 (6 bases). This receptor was taken from a male donor with ankylosing spondylitis or in good health (not recorded which). CDR3 sequence: CASSQRRPLGGLFF. CDR3 nucleotides: TGTGCCAGCAGCCAGCGCCGACCCCTAGGGGGGCTGTTTTTT.